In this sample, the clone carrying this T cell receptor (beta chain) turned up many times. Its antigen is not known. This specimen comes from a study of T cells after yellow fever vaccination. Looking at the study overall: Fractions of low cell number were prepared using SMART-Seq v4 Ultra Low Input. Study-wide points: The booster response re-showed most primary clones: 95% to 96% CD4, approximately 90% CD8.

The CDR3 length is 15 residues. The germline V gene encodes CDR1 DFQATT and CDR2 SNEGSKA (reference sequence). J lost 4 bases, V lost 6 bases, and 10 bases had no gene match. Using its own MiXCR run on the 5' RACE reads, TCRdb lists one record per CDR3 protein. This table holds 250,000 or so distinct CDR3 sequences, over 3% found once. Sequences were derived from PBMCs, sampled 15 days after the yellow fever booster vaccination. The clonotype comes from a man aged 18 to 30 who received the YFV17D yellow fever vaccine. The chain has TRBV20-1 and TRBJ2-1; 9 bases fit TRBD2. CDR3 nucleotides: TGCAGTGCCCTGAGTTCAGCGGGGGGTTACAATGAGCAGTTCTTC. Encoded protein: CSALSSAGGYNEQFF.